The source of this T cell receptor beta chain is a study of blood T cell repertoires in COVID-19. Libraries were prepared by immunoSEQ multiplex PCR; TCRdb keeps only in-frame clonotypes and omits some of them. The sample has more than 150,000 clones; 79% are singletons. In germline, CDR1 is LNHDA, CDR2 SQIVND (reference sequence). The CDR3 spans 16 residues. Trimming took off 2 bases at V and 4 bases at J, with 15 bases between the two ends. The chain couples TRBV19 to TRBJ2-4; D uncertain. The sample consisted of peripheral blood. The sequence was collected from a man aged 55 to 70 with active or convalescent COVID-19. The CDR3 loop reads CASSIWPGDTKNIQYF. The CDR3 DNA reads as TGTGCCAGTAGTATATGGCCAGGCGACACTAAAAACATTCAGTACTTC.